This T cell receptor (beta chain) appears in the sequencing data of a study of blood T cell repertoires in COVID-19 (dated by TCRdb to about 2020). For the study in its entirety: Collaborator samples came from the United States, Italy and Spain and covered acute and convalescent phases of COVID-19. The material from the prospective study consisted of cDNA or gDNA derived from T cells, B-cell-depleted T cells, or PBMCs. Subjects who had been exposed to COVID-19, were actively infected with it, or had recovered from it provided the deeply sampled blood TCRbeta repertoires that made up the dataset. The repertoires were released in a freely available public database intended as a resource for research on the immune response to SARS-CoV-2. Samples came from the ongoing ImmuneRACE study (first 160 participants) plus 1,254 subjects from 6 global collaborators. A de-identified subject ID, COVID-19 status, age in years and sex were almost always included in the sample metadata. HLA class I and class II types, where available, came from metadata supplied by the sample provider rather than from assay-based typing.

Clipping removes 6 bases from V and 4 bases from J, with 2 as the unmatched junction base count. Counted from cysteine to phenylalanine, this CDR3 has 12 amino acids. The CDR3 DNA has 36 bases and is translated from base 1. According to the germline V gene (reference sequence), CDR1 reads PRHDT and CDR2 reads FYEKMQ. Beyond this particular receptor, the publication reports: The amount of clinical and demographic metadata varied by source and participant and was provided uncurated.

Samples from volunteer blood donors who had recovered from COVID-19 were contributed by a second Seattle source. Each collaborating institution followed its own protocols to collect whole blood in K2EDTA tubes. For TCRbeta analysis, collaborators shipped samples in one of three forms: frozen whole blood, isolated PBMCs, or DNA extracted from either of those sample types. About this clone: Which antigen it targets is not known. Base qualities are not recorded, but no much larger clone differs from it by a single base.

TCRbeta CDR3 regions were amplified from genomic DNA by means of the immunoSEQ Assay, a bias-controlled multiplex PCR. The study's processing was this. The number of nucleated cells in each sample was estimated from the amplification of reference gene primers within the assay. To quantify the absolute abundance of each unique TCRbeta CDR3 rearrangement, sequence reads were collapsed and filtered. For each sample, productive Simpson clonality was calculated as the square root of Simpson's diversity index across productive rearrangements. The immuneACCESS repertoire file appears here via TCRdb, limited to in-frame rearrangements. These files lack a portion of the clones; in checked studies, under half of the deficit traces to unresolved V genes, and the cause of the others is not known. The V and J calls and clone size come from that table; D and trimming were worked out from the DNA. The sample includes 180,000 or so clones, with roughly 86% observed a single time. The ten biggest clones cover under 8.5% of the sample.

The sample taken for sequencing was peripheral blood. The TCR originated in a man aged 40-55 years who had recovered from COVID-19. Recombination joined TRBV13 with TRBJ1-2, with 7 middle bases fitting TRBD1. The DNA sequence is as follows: TGTGCCAGCAGATCAGGGGGCTATGGCTACACCTTC. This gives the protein CASRSGGYGYTF.